The text below deals with one T cell receptor beta chain. Its target is not known. The assay was immunoSEQ multiplex PCR, and TCRdb's table has in-frame clones only and misses some. The sample lists 110,000 to 150,000 clones; roughly 76% were seen once. The sample originates from a study of cytotoxic CD8 clonotypes in ibrutinib-treated CLL. About the study: The sample average was about 240,000 productive templates and 100,000 or so productive rearrangements.

The CDR3 has 16 amino acids. V lost 5 bases, J lost 0 bases, and 8 bases stayed unmatched. Germline V gives CDR1 SGHVS, CDR2 FQNEAQ. Study observations and caveats: At baseline, clonality was higher than in age-matched healthy donors and correlated with CD8+ counts. Clonality increased at ibrutinib response and stayed stable in sustained remission. At progression, however, it fell back toward baseline. With treatment, public clonotypes, which were uncommon, either contracted or remained stable.

The chain recombines TRBV7-8 with TRBJ2-7; 9 positions match TRBD2. This sequence was found in a human donor with chronic lymphocytic leukemia. Sequenced here: PBMCs, sampled after 24 months of ibrutinib treatment. The CDR3 here is CASSPWRGGGSYEQYF. In nucleotides, the CDR3 is TGTGCCAGCAGCCCATGGCGGGGGGGAGGCTCCTACGAGCAGTACTTC.